A single sample gave rise to the 5 T cell receptor beta chains below, sequenced in a study of T cells after posttransplantation cyclophosphamide. Libraries were prepared by immunoSEQ multiplex PCR; TCRdb keeps only in-frame clonotypes and omits some of them. The data show about 11,000 clones, around four fifths seen once. Cyclophosphamide on days +3 and +4 followed busulfan-fludarabine conditioning and a marrow graft. Specimen: PBMCs, collected 1,700 to 2,000 days after allogeneic stem cell transplant with posttransplant cyclophosphamide. These receptors were collected from a female patient between 50 and 59 years old who received an allogeneic stem cell transplant from a related donor, was CMV-positive, and had no GVHD. A subset of T cells may come from the graft donor.

This clone was counted a few times. The chain combines TRBV9 with TRBJ2-7; no definite D call. Trimming took 0 bases from V and 3 from J, leaving 13 bases between them. This CDR3 has 15 amino acids. Germline V lookup: CDR1 SGDLS, CDR2 YYNGEE. The CDR3: CASSVGHDGLYEQYF. In DNA, the CDR3 is TGTGCCAGCAGCGTAGGACACGACGGCCTCTACGAGCAGTACTTC.

This chain connects TRBV9 to TRBJ1-2; TRBD1 is a possible D gene (5 bases). Trimming took 4 bases from V and 5 from J, leaving 12 bases between them. Looked up from germline, CDR1 is SGDLS and CDR2 is YYNGEE. The CDR3 is made up of 13 amino acids. CDR3: CASSRGRLYGYTF. The CDR3 DNA sequence: TGTGCCAGCAGCAGGGGCCGCCTATATGGCTACACCTTC.

This sequence joins TRBV6-6 and TRBJ2-3; unclear D gene. CDR1 MNHNY and CDR2 SVGAGI come from the germline V gene (reference sequence). The V end was cut by 5 bases, the J end by 4 bases, with 7 bases between. The CDR3 totals 12 residues. CDR3: CASSQTSDTQYF. The DNA for the CDR3 is TGTGCCAGCAGTCAGACTTCAGATACGCAGTATTTT.

This clone is deemed medium-sized (0.01 to 0.1%). V and J are TRBV28 and TRBJ2-7; 8 bases map to TRBD1. Germline assignment: CDR1 MDHEN and CDR2 SYDVKM. Trimming at V came to 5 bases and at J to 2 bases, leaving 8 bases not matched to a gene. The CDR3 sequence is 15 residues long. CDR3 in amino acids: CASSLLTGDTYEQYF. DNA of the CDR3: TGTGCCAGCAGTCTCCTGACAGGGGACACCTACGAGCAGTACTTC. The whole variable domain, remainder taken from reference TRBV28 and TRBJ2-7, is DVKVTQSSRYLVKRTGEKVFLECVQDMDHENMFWYRQDPGLGLRLIYFSYDVKMKEKGDIPEGYSVSREKKERFSLILESASTNQTSMYLCASSLLTGDTYEQYFGPGTRLTVT.

The chain joins TRBV7-9 to TRBJ2-2; D might be TRBD2 (6 bases). Trimming cost V 7 bases and J 6 bases, with 21 bases left between them. The CDR3 has 16 residues. Germline values: CDR1 SEHNR, CDR2 FQNEAQ (reference sequence). Written as DNA, the CDR3 is TGTGCCAGCACCCTCCCGGGGGACTCAAACTCCGGGGAGCTGTTTTTT. It codes for CASTLPGDSNSGELFF. The variable domain in full, with the rest retrieved from reference TRBV7-9 and TRBJ2-2, is DTGVSQNPRHKITKRGQNVTFRCDPISEHNRLYWYRQTLGQGPEFLTYFQNEAQLEKSRLLSDRFSAERPKGSFSTLEIQRTEQGDSAMYLCASTLPGDSNSGELFFGEGSRLTVL.